Reported below is one T cell receptor (beta chain). Its antigen is not known. In the PCR, 60 Vbeta and 13 Jbeta primers were used. TCRdb's copy holds only in-frame clones and misses some; the assay was immunoSEQ multiplex PCR. The table lists about 140,000 clones, about four fifths of them singletons. These data are taken from a study of cytomegalovirus exposure and HLA in healthy donors. The study's findings and limits: Presence/absence results assume similar sequencing depth per donor, which may not hold.

At collection, donors were nominally healthy, but unrecorded immune exposures were probable. V dropped 0 bases and J dropped 3; count of bases not matched to a gene: 2. CDR1 WSHSY and CDR2 SAAADI come from the germline V gene. This CDR3 comprises 14 residues. The sequence derives from a man between 18 and 29 years old in good health and CMV-seropositive. The sequencing input was PBMCs. J is TRBJ2-7 and V is TRBV10-2, with 7 bases that match TRBD1. CDR3 nucleotides: TGCGCCAGCAGTGAGTCGAACAGGGGCTACGAGCAGTACTTC. Protein product: CASSESNRGYEQYF.